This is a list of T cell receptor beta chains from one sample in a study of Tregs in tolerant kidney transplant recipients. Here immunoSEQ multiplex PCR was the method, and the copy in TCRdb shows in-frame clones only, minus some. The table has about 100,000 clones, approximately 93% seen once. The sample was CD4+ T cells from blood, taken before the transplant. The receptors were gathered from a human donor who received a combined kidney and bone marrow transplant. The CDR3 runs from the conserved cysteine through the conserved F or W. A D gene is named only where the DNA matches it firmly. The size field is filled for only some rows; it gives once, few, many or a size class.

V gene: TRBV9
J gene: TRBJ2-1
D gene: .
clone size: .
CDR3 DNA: TGTGCCAGCAGCGTAGGCGGGAACCCCTACAATGAGCAGTTCTTC
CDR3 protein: CASSVGGNPYNEQFF

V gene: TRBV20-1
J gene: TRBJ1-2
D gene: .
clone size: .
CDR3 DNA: TGCAGTGCTATTGAGGGCTACACCTTC
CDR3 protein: CSAIEGYTF

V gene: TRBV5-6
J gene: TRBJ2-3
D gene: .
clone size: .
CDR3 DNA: TGTGCCAGCAGCTTGAGGAGAACCCACCCGAATAGCACAGATACGCAGTATTTT
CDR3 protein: CASSLRRTHPNSTDTQYF

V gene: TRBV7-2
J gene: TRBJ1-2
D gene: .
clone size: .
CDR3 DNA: TGTGCCAGCAGCTTGGGCAACCCCGGGGATGGCTACACCTTC
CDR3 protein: CASSLGNPGDGYTF

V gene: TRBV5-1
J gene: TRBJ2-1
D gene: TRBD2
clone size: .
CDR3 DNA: TGCGCCAGCAGCCTCAGGACTAGTGTCAATGAGCAGTTCTTC
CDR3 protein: CASSLRTSVNEQFF

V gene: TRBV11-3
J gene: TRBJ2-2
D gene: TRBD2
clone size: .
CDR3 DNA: TGTGCCAGCAGCCCACACCGACTAGCGGGAGCCCACGGGGAGCTGTTTTTT
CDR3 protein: CASSPHRLAGAHGELFF

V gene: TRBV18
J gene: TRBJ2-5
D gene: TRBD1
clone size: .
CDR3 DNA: TGTGCCAGCACCACCACGGACAGGGGTTACGAGACCCAGTACTTC
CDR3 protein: CASTTTDRGYETQYF

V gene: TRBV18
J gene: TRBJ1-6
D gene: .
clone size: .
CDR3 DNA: TGTGCCAGCTCAGAACAGGCCAATTCACCCCTCCACTTT
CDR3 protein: CASSEQANSPLHF

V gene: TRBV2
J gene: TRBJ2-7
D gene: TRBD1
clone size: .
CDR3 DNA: TGTGCCAGCAGCCCCGACAGGGGAACTTTCCACGAGCAGTACTTC
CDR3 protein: CASSPDRGTFHEQYF

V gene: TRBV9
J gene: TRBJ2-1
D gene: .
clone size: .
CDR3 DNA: TGTGCCAGCAGCTCTCTAGCAGGCTCCTACAATGAGCAGTTCTTC
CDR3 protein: CASSSLAGSYNEQFF

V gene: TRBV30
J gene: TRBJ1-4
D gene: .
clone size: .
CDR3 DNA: TGTGCCTGGAGAGGCAGGTTACCTGAAAAACTGTTTTTT
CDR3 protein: CAWRGRLPEKLFF

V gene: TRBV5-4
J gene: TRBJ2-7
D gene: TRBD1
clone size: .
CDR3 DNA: TGTGCCAGCACCTCGCGGCTACCCGGGACAGGGGCGGCCTACGAGCAGTACTTC
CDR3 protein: CASTSRLPGTGAAYEQYF

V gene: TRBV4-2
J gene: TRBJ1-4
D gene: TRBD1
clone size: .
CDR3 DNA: TGTGCCAGCAGCCGCGGGACAGGGGTAGACGAAAAACTGTTTTTT
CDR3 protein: CASSRGTGVDEKLFF

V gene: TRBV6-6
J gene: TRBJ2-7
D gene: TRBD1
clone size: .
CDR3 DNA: TGTGCCAGCAGTTACTCGGACAGGGGGTACGAGCAGTACTTC
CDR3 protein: CASSYSDRGYEQYF

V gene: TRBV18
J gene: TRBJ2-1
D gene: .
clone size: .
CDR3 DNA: .
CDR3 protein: CASSPVSLGVAGGTFF

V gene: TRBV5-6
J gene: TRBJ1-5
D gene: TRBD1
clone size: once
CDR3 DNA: TGTGCCAGCAGCTTGCGCGGGACAGGAGGGGTGACTAATCAGCCCCAGCATTTT
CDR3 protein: CASSLRGTGGVTNQPQHF

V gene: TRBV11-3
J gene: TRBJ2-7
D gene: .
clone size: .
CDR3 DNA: TGTGCCAGCAGCTTAGAGGGACAAAGCTCCTACGAGCAGTACTTC
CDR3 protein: CASSLEGQSSYEQYF

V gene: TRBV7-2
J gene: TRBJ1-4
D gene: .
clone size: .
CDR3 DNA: TGTGCCAGCAGCTTAGGGGGCAGTGAAAAACTGTTTTTT
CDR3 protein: CASSLGGSEKLFF

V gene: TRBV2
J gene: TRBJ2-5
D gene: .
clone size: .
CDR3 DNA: TGTGCCAGCAGCCAGGACAATACAAAGACCCAGTACTTC
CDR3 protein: CASSQDNTKTQYF

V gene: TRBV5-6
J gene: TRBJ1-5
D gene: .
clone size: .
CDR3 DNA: TGTGCCAGCAGCTTAGGACAGCCCAATCAGCCCCAGCATTTT
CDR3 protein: CASSLGQPNQPQHF

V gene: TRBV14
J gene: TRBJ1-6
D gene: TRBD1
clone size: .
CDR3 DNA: TGTGCCAGCAGCCCCCTCGGACAGGGGAAGGGTAATTCACCCCTCCACTTT
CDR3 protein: CASSPLGQGKGNSPLHF

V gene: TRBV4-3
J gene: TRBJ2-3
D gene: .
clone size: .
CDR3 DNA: TGCGCCAGCAGCCAAGCGGACTATCTTTTGGCGGATACGCAGTATTTT
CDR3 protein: CASSQADYLLADTQYF

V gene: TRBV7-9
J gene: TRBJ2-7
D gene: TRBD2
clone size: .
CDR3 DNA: TGTGCCAGCAGCTTAGCGTTAGCGGGGGGTTCCGAGCAGTACTTC
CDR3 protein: CASSLALAGGSEQYF

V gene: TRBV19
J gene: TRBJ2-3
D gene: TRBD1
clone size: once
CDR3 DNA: TGTGCCAGTAGGCCCGCCCGGGACAGGGGGCGCGCAGATACGCAGTATTTT
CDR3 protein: CASRPARDRGRADTQYF

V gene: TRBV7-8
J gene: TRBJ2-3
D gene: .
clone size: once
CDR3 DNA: TGTGCCAGCAGCTCCCCTTGGAGTAGCACAGATACGCAGTATTTT
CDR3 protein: CASSSPWSSTDTQYF

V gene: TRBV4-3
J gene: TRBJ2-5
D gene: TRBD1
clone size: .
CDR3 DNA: TGCGCCAGCAGCCGTGGACAGGGATTAGAGACCCAGTACTTC
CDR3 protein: CASSRGQGLETQYF

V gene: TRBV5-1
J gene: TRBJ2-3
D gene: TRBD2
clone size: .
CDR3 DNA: TGCGCCAGCAGCACGGGGACTAGCGGGACGGTTACGCAGTATTTT
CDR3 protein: CASSTGTSGTVTQYF

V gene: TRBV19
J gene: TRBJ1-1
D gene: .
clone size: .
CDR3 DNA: TGTGCCAGTAGTATCACAGGGTTGGGGTTGGATCCGAACACTGAAGCTTTCTTT
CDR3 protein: CASSITGLGLDPNTEAFF

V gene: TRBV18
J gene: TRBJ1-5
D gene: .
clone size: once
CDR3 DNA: TGTGCCAGCTCACCCGGAGGGTACCAGCCCCAGCATTTT
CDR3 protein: CASSPGGYQPQHF

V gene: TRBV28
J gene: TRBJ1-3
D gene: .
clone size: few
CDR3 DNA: TGTGCCAGCAGTTTGGGGGGAGACACCATATATTTT
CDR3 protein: CASSLGGDTIYF

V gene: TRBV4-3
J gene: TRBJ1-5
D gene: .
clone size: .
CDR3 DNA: TGCGCCAGCAGCCAAGATCTCGATCAGCCCCAGCATTTT
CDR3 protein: CASSQDLDQPQHF

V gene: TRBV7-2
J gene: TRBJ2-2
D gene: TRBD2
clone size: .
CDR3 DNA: TGTGCCAGCATCCCCGGGGGACTAGCGGGCGCCGGGGAGCTGTTTTTT
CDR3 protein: CASIPGGLAGAGELFF

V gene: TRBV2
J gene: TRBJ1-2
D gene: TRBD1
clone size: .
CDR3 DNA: TGTGCCAGCAGTAAACGCCGAGAGGACAGGGCACTTAACTATGGCTACACCTTC
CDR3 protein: CASSKRREDRALNYGYTF

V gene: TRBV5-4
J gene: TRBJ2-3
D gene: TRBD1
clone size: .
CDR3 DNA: TGTGCCAGCAGCTCGGGACAGGGGTATACAGATACGCAGTATTTT
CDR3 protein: CASSSGQGYTDTQYF

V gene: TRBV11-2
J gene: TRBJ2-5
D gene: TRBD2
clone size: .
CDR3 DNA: TGTGCCAGCAGCTTACAAGCGGGGGGGGGTGAGACCCAGTACTTC
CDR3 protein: CASSLQAGGGETQYF

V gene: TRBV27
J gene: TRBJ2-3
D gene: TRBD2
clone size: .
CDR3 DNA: TGTGCCAGCAGCGGTGGAAGCGGGGGAGCGACAGATACGCAGTATTTT
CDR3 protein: CASSGGSGGATDTQYF

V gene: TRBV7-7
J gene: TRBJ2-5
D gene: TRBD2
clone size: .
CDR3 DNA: TGTGCCAGCAGCTTAACCCGGACTAGTGGGACCCAGTACTTC
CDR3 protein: CASSLTRTSGTQYF

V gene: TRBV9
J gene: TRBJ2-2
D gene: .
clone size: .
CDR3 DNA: TGTGCCAGCAGCACAGGGACTACCCCGGCCGGGGAGCTGTTTTTT
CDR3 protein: CASSTGTTPAGELFF